This T cell receptor (beta chain) originates from a study of blood T cell repertoires in COVID-19 (dated by TCRdb to about 2020). Regarding the study in general: The collaborator samples originated in the United States, Italy and Spain and spanned the acute and convalescent phases of COVID-19. The samples were drawn from two sources: the first 160 participants of the ongoing ImmuneRACE study, and 950 to 1,500 subjects contributed by 6 global collaborators. Where HLA class I and class II types were available, the types were taken from metadata supplied by the sample provider, not from assay-based typing. The material from the prospective study consisted of cDNA or gDNA derived from T cells, B-cell-depleted T cells, or PBMCs. Subjects who had been exposed to COVID-19, were actively infected with it, or had recovered from it provided the deeply sampled blood TCRbeta repertoires that made up the dataset. Sample metadata almost always included a de-identified subject ID, COVID-19 status, age in years and sex. The repertoires were released in a freely available public database intended as a resource for research on the immune response to SARS-CoV-2. Here is what the overall study found, with its caveats: The quantity of clinical and demographic metadata differed by source and by participant and was supplied without curation.

TCRbeta CDR3 regions were amplified from genomic DNA using the immunoSEQ Assay, a bias-controlled multiplex PCR. Per the authors' processing: The number of nucleated cells in each sample was estimated by amplification of reference gene primers within the assay. Sequence reads were collapsed and filtered to measure the absolute abundance of every unique TCRbeta CDR3 rearrangement. For each sample, productive Simpson clonality was calculated as the square root of Simpson's diversity index across productive rearrangements. The immuneACCESS repertoire file appears here via TCRdb, limited to in-frame rearrangements. These files lack a portion of the clones; in checked studies, under half of the deficit traces to unresolved V genes, and the cause of the others is not known. The V and J calls and clone size come from that table; D and trimming were worked out from the DNA. This sample lists some 140,000 clones; around 83% were detected once. The top ten constitute about 29% of the sample.

The collaborating institutions used their own protocols to collect whole blood in K2EDTA tubes. Collaborator samples were shipped for TCRbeta analysis as frozen whole blood, isolated PBMCs, or DNA extracted from either sample type. On this clone: No antigen is known for it. Within one base of it there is no much larger clone, and no base qualities were kept.

The specimen sequenced was peripheral blood. This TCR was sampled from a woman between 55 and 75 years old with acute or convalescent COVID-19.

The bases are TGTGCCAGCAGCCCGTCGCTGGGGGCCCGAAACTATGGCTACACCTTC. It translates as CASSPSLGARNYGYTF. This chain joins TRBV4-2 to TRBJ1-2; the best D guess is TRBD1, with 6 bases matching. The trim is 4 bases for V and 2 bases for J, with a gap of 17 bases between the germline ends. The CDR3 goes from the cysteine to the phenylalanine over 16 residues. Of the read, only the CDR3 DNA is kept; its 48 bases are in frame from base 1. For CDR1 and CDR2, the germline V gene lists LGHNA and YNFKEQ.